This T cell receptor (beta chain) was documented in a study of blood T cell repertoires in COVID-19. On the study more broadly: Material from acute and convalescent COVID-19 was sourced from the United States, Italy and Spain.

Trimming took off 0 bases at V and 3 bases at J, with 16 bases between the two ends. This CDR3 region has 17 residues. Germline CDR1 is LGHNA and CDR2 is YNFKEQ. Per the study methods: Scientists estimated how many nucleated cells there were by amplifying reference gene primers. The method was immunoSEQ multiplex PCR; TCRdb's version includes in-frame clones alone and lacks a portion of them. The D gene and trimming were derived from the DNA, and the V and J assignments and clone size from that table. The sample shows about 210,000 clones, 80% of them seen only once. The V call is TRBV4-2, the J call TRBJ2-3, with D possibly matching TRBD2 (7 bases). Sequencing was performed on peripheral blood. The receptor comes from a woman between 70 and 85 years old with acute or convalescent COVID-19. CDR3 amino acids: CASSQDLNGGPTDTQYF. CDR3 DNA: TGTGCCAGCAGCCAAGATCTAAACGGGGGGCCGACAGATACGCAGTATTTT.